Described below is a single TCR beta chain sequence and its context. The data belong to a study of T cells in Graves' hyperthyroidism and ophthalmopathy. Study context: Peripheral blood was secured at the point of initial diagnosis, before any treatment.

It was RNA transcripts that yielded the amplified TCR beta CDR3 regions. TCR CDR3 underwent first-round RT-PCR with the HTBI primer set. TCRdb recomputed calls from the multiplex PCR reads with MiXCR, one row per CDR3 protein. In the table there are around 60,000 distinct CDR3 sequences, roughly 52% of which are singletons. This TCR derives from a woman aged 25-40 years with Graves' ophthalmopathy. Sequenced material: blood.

The CDR3 nucleotides are TGTGCCAGCAGCCAACTAGGCAATGAGGCTTTCTTT. Translation: CASSQLGNEAFF. The chain employs TRBV11-2 and TRBJ1-1, with no clear D. This CDR3 region has 12 residues. In germline, CDR1 is SGHAT, CDR2 FQNNGV. V shed 5 bases and J shed 11 bases, with 15 bases lying between them.